The entry that follows covers one TCR beta chain sequence. Clones were sequenced by immunoSEQ multiplex PCR, and TCRdb holds only the in-frame ones, with some missing. The table includes 42,000 or so clones, roughly nine tenths detected once. The CDR3 length is 13 residues. Germline CDR1 KGHSH, CDR2 LQKENI. Deletions cut 5 bases from V and 4 bases from J, with 11 bases between. The data were obtained in a study of blood T cell repertoires in COVID-19. The chain links TRBV18 to TRBJ1-1, with D perhaps matching TRBD1 (6 bases). The sequenced sample was peripheral blood. The clonotype comes from a man aged 50 to 60 with active COVID-19. The CDR3 sequence: CASSAGASTEAFF. The CDR3 region has the DNA TGTGCCAGCTCAGCGGGGGCCAGCACTGAAGCTTTCTTT.